This T cell receptor beta chain is drawn from a study of T-cell reconstitution after alpha-beta-depleted transplantation in children. This clonotype was seen more than once but under ten times. Its antigen remains unknown. Study results and caveats: T-cell counts and diversity were attributed mostly to newly produced T cells one year after transplant. The study traced high day-60 TCRbeta diversity in some patients to surviving recipient T cells and thymic progenitors.

This CDR3 comprises 15 residues. The ends were cut back, 4 bases at V and 4 bases at J, with 13 bases in the middle. Germline CDR1 LGHDT, CDR2 YNNKEL (reference sequence). The TCRbeta library incorporated unique molecular identifiers. TCRdb re-called the PCR reads with MiXCR, one entry per CDR3 protein. The sample records 800,000 to 1,000,000 distinct CDR3 sequences, roughly 29% being singletons. The sequence came from a boy younger than two who had a stem cell transplant for SCID, so the T cells may come from the graft donor. Sequencing was performed on PBMCs, mostly from graft donor cells, taken 360 days after TCRalphabeta/CD19-depleted stem cell transplant. The chain is built from TRBV3-1 and TRBJ1-4, with unresolved D. CDR3 in DNA: TGTGCCAGCAGCCTCGAACTTAGTCGTAATGAAAAACTGTTTTTT. It is translated as CASSLELSRNEKLFF.